These 13 T cell receptor beta chains were sequenced from one sample in a study of T cells after yellow fever vaccination. Via MiXCR, TCRdb re-called the 5' RACE reads, giving one row per CDR3 protein. The sample has 200,000 to 250,000 distinct CDR3 sequences, 3% to 4% seen once. The source material was CD4+ T cells sorted from PBMCs, sampled 10 days after the yellow fever booster vaccination. These receptors were collected from a man between 18 and 29 years old who received the YFV17D yellow fever vaccine.

This clonotype has ten or more counts. The chain uses TRBV7-2 and TRBJ2-5; possibly TRBD1 for D (6 bases). Germline loops: CDR1 SGHTA, CDR2 FQGNSA. Trimming left V 3 bases short and J 5 bases short, with 7 bases between. CDR3 length: 12 amino acids. The CDR3 DNA is TGTGCCAGCAGCTTGGGGGCCGAGACCCAGTACTTC. Translating gives CASSLGAETQYF.

This clonotype has at least ten counts. CDR3 sequence reads: CATRQGDEQYV. CDR3 nucleotide sequence: TGTGCCACCCGACAGGGAGACGAGCAGTACGTC. The chain has TRBV6-2 or TRBV6-3 and TRBJ2-7, with 7 bases lining up with TRBD1. This CDR3 comprises 11 residues. Germline V gives CDR1 MNHEY, CDR2 SVGEGT. V trimming: 10 bases; J trimming: 5 bases; junction bases outside the gene matches: 5.

This clonotype was seen at least ten times. The genes are TRBV4-3 and TRBJ2-3; D not resolved. The V end was cut by 1 base, the J end by 4 bases, with 9 bases between. Per germline, CDR1 LGHNA and CDR2 YSLEER. The CDR3 sequence is 14 residues long. CDR3 sequence: CASSQAPGPDTQYF. The CDR3, as DNA: TGCGCCAGCAGCCAAGCCCCAGGCCCAGATACGCAGTATTTT.

This clonotype was found a few times. V usage is TRBV5-1 and J usage is TRBJ1-2; TRBD1 matches at 9 bases. The CDR3 extends over 15 amino acids. The ends lost 3 bases at V and 8 bases at J; junction bases unmatched: 11. Germline CDR1 is SGHRS and CDR2 is YFSETQ. CDR3 residues: CASSWGGQGRSGYTF. The CDR3 DNA follows: TGCGCCAGCAGCTGGGGGGGACAGGGAAGGAGCGGCTACACCTTC. The whole variable domain, remainder taken from reference TRBV5-1 and TRBJ1-2, is KAGVTQTPRYLIKTRGQQVTLSCSPISGHRSVSWYQQTPGQGLQFLFEYFSETQRNKGNFPGRFSGRQFSNSRSEMNVSTLELGDSALYLCASSWGGQGRSGYTFGSGTRLTVV.

This clonotype was counted at least ten times. The J gene is TRBJ2-1, the V gene TRBV6-2 or TRBV6-3; a weak D match, TRBD2 (6 bases). V shed 6 bases and J shed 8 bases, with 17 bases lying between them. This CDR3 is 14 amino acids long. Germline V gene data show CDR1 as MNHEY and CDR2 as SVGEGT. CDR3 in amino acids: CASRYLTRSDEQFF. In DNA, the CDR3 is TGTGCCAGCAGATATTTGACTAGGTCGGATGAGCAGTTCTTC.

This clonotype was recorded many times. The chain has TRBV7-2 and TRBJ1-2; TRBD1 might be the D (6 bases). Germline CDR1 is SGHTA and CDR2 is FQGNSA. V was shortened by 6 bases and J by 3 bases, with 11 bases between the two germline ends. This CDR3 spans 13 amino acids. The CDR3 DNA sequence: TGTGCCAGCAGTCGAGGGGGTGACTATGGCTACACCTTC. It codes for CASSRGGDYGYTF.

This clonotype was counted at least ten times. The rearrangement joins TRBV11-2 to TRBJ2-3, with 8 bases matching TRBD2. Looked up from germline, CDR1 is SGHAT and CDR2 is FQNNGV. Germline trimming cut 3 bases from V and 1 base from J; bases unmatched to any gene: 6. The CDR3 spans 16 residues. The CDR3 loop reads CASSLTSSGGTDTQYF. In DNA form, the CDR3 reads TGTGCCAGCAGCTTGACGAGTAGCGGGGGCACAGATACGCAGTATTTT. The whole variable domain, remainder taken from reference TRBV11-2 and TRBJ2-3, is EAGVAQSPRYKIIEKRQSVAFWCNPISGHATLYWYQQILGQGPKLLIQFQNNGVVDDSQLPKDRFSAERLKGVDSTLKIQPAKLEDSAVYLCASSLTSSGGTDTQYFGPGTRLTVL.

This clonotype was counted at least ten times. V usage is TRBV7-2 and J usage is TRBJ1-5; TRBD1 matches at 7 bases. Germline V gene data show CDR1 as SGHTA and CDR2 as FQGNSA. Germline trimming cut 2 bases from V and 4 bases from J; bases unmatched to any gene: 2. This CDR3 comprises 14 residues. This CDR3 reads CASSLSQGNQPQHF. The DNA for the CDR3 is TGTGCCAGCAGCTTATCACAGGGGAATCAGCCCCAGCATTTT.

This clonotype was recorded at least ten times. This chain joins TRBV10-3 and TRBJ2-5; a weak D match, TRBD2 (6 bases). V shed 3 bases and J shed 2 bases, with 16 bases lying between them. CDR3 length: 16 residues. CDR1 ENHRY and CDR2 SYGVKD come from the germline V gene. CDR3 DNA: TGTGCCATCAGTGAAAGAGGCAGGAGGGGACAAGAGACCCAGTACTTC. Protein product: CAISERGRRGQETQYF.

The table lists this clonotype with a few counts. CDR3 bases: TGTGCCAGCAGCTTCGGCGGCGGTTCCTACGAGCAGTACTTC. Its protein product is CASSFGGGSYEQYF. The J gene is TRBJ2-7, the V gene TRBV11-2; no firm D call. V dropped 3 bases and J dropped 1 base, with 10 bases sitting between them. From germline, CDR1 is SGHAT and CDR2 FQNNGV. This CDR3 region has 14 residues.

This clonotype was seen repeatedly, ten times or more. This chain connects TRBV5-5 to TRBJ2-3; TRBD2 is a possible D gene (6 bases). V dropped 4 bases and J dropped 2 bases, with 17 bases sitting between them. The CDR3 spans 16 residues. Germline V gene sequence: CDR1 SGHKS, CDR2 YYEKEE (reference sequence). The CDR3 region is CASSRTGTEFTDTQYF. The CDR3 DNA sequence: TGTGCCAGCAGCCGTACCGGGACTGAGTTCACAGATACGCAGTATTTT.

The chain joins TRBV7-6 to TRBJ1-1; tentatively, D is TRBD1 (6 bases). The germline V gene encodes CDR1 SGHVS and CDR2 FNYEAQ. Trimming took off 4 bases at V and 7 bases at J, with 28 bases between the two ends. The CDR3 covers 18 residues. DNA of the CDR3: TGTGCCAGCAGCTCCTTTCTGGGACAAGGAGGAAAGACAGGTGAAGCTTTCTTT. Residues: CASSSFLGQGGKTGEAFF.

This clonotype was counted between two and nine times. The rearrangement joins TRBV6-2 or TRBV6-3 to TRBJ2-7; D is possibly TRBD1 (6 bases). CDR3 length: 14 amino acids. Between the trimmed V and J ends, which lost 3 bases and 5 bases, there was a span of 14 bases. The germline V gene has CDR1 MNHEY and CDR2 SVGEGT. Here the CDR3 DNA reads TGTGCCAGCAGTTATCGTCAGGGGTTCCACGAGCAGTACGTC. This gives the protein CASSYRQGFHEQYV.